Detailed here is one T cell receptor (beta chain). The CDR3 spans 14 residues. The V gene's germline CDR1 is SGDLS and CDR2 YYNGEE. The ends were cut back, 0 bases at V and 3 bases at J, with 9 bases in the middle. The data originate from a study of T cell changes during pregnancy in multiple sclerosis. Using immunoSEQ multiplex PCR, the repertoire was profiled, and TCRdb retains in-frame clones only, with some absent. The sample comprises 100,000 to 130,000 clones, around 92% of which are singletons, and around 0.8% rests with the top ten. Sample: peripheral blood, taken in the third trimester of pregnancy. The receptor's source is a female donor in good health, enrolled as a control in a pregnancy study. This chain joins TRBV9 and TRBJ1-2; possibly TRBD1 for D (6 bases). The CDR3 is CASSVAGADYGYTF. In nucleotides, the CDR3 is TGTGCCAGCAGCGTAGCAGGGGCGGACTATGGCTACACCTTC.